This passage covers 10 T cell receptor beta chains from one sample sequenced in a study of STAT5B mutations in CD4+ large granular lymphocyte leukemia. Profiling relied on immunoSEQ multiplex PCR, and the TCRdb table lists in-frame clones only, not all of them. The sample has approximately 30,000 clones; roughly 79% are singletons. The sample taken for sequencing was CD4+ T cells from blood buffy coats. The source of these receptors is a human donor in good health.

The J gene is TRBJ2-1, the V gene TRBV7-2; 8 bases line up with TRBD1. Germline V CDR1 and CDR2: SGHTA, FQGNSA. Germline trimming cut 3 bases from V and 4 bases from J; bases unmatched to any gene: 5. The CDR3 totals 15 residues. CDR3 loop: CASSFGQGIYNEQFF. CDR3 bases: TGTGCCAGCAGCTTCGGACAGGGTATTTACAATGAGCAGTTCTTC.

The chain links TRBV5-4 to TRBJ2-5; D is possibly TRBD1 or TRBD2 (6 bases each). The J call may not be correct, given that the DNA end is closer to TRBJ2-7. In germline, CDR1 is SGHNT, CDR2 YYREEE (reference sequence). The CDR3 is 15 amino acids. DNA for the CDR3: TGTGCCAGCAGCCGATTTGGGGGGCCCAACTACGAGCAGTACTTC. Translating it yields CASSRFGGPNYEQYF.

The CDR3 here is CASSRAGLNYGYTF. The CDR3 nucleotides are TGTGCCAGCAGCCGGGCTGGACTGAACTATGGCTACACCTTC. The rearrangement joins TRBV6-5 to TRBJ1-2; the D is unclear. The CDR3 loop spans 14 amino acids. Germline V gives CDR1 MNHEY, CDR2 SVGAGI. V was trimmed by 6 bases and J by 2 bases, leaving 13 bases between them.

The V gene is TRBV21-1, the J gene TRBJ2-1; the table gives TRBD2 as D, unverified against the DNA. TRBV21-1 is recorded as a pseudogene. The CDR3 consists of 17 residues. In nucleotides, the CDR3 is TGTGCCAGCAGCGCACCTAGCGGGAGCGGGTCCTACAATGAGCAGTTCTTC. Protein product: CASSAPSGSGSYNEQFF.

This clone was seen a few times. The J gene is TRBJ1-5, the V gene TRBV13; tentative D call: TRBD1 (5 bases). CDR3 length: 13 amino acids. Trimming stripped 3 bases from V and 5 bases from J, with 8 bases between. In germline, CDR1 is PRHDT, CDR2 FYEKMQ (reference sequence). CDR3 DNA: TGTGCCAGCAGCTTCCGGGGGGATCAGCCCCAGCATTTT. It specifies CASSFRGDQPQHF. The whole variable domain, filled in from reference TRBV13 and TRBJ1-5, reads AAGVIQSPRHLIKEKRETATLKCYPIPRHDTVYWYQQGPGQDPQFLISFYEKMQSDKGSIPDRFSAQQFSDYHSELNMSSLELGDSALYFCASSFRGDQPQHFGDGTRLSIL.

The chain recombines TRBV18 with TRBJ2-5, with D possibly matching TRBD2 (5 bases). The CDR3 is 13 residues long. Germline V gene lookup returns CDR1 KGHSH and CDR2 LQKENI. V was clipped by 3 bases and J by 1 base, with 6 bases between them. The CDR3 coding sequence is TGTGCCAGCTCACCTCTAGCCCAAGAGACCCAGTACTTC. This translates into CASSPLAQETQYF.

This rearrangement joins TRBV6-5 to TRBJ2-5, with a weak D call TRBD2 (5 bases). The CDR3 contains 14 residues. Between the trimmed V and J ends, which lost 5 bases and 2 bases, there was a span of 12 bases. CDR1 and CDR2 (germline): MNHEY, SVGAGI. The CDR3 region is CASSVGLGQETQYF. Written as DNA, the CDR3 is TGTGCCAGCAGTGTTGGACTGGGGCAAGAGACCCAGTACTTC.

V is TRBV27 and J is TRBJ2-1; 10 nucleotides align to TRBD2. V was pared by 2 bases and J by 7 bases, with 8 bases of the junction left unmatched. This CDR3 comprises 16 residues. Per the germline V gene, CDR1 is MNHEY and CDR2 is SMNVEV (reference sequence). CDR3 bases: TGTGCCAGCAGTTTAGGAAATAGCGGGAGGTCTAATGAGCAGTTCTTC. Translation: CASSLGNSGRSNEQFF.

This clone showed up just a few times. The chain recombines TRBV27 with TRBJ1-5; D is unclear. The CDR3 is 11 residues long. CDR1 and CDR2 (germline): MNHEY, SMNVEV (reference sequence). V lost 6 bases to trimming and J lost 6 bases, with 6 bases between them. The CDR3 bases are TGTGCCAGCAGGGGAAGTCAGCCCCAGCATTTT. It yields the protein CASRGSQPQHF.

This clone has just a few counts. The chain uses TRBV15 and TRBJ1-2; D is uncertain. V dropped 6 bases and J dropped 10 bases, with 15 bases sitting between them. The V gene's germline CDR1 is LNHNV and CDR2 YYDKDF (reference sequence). CDR3 length: 12 residues. CDR3 in DNA: TGTGCCACCAGTACCGGGCTAGACGACTACACCTTC. As protein: CATSTGLDDYTF.